A selection of T cell receptor beta chains follows, all from one sample in a study of blood T cell repertoires in COVID-19. Measured with immunoSEQ multiplex PCR; TCRdb has only the in-frame clones, and not every one. The sample contains some 150,000 clones, around 91% of which appear only once. Material for sequencing was peripheral blood. The source of these receptors is a woman between 40 and 50 years old with acute or convalescent COVID-19. Each CDR3 is given with its conserved first and last residue. The D gene is left open where the match is weak. Expanded clones get a size class; other rows say once, few or many, or leave the size out.

d_gene | j_gene | abundance | v_gene | CDR3nt | CDR3aa
TRBD2 | TRBJ2-1 | . | TRBV3-1/TRBV3-2 | TGTGCCAGCAGCCATTACCCTCGGACTAGCGGGGTCAATGAGCAGTTCTTC | CASSHYPRTSGVNEQFF
TRBD2 | TRBJ2-1 | . | TRBV15 | TGTGCCACCAAACCGGGACTAGCGGGGGATGAGCAGTTCTTC | CATKPGLAGDEQFF
. | TRBJ2-7 | . | TRBV14 | TGTGCCAGCAGCCAAGGCCCTGCGGGATACTACGAGCAGTACTTC | CASSQGPAGYYEQYF
TRBD1 | TRBJ2-6 | . | TRBV15 | TGTGCCACCAGCGGGGACAGAAGGGCCAACGTCCTGACTTTC | CATSGDRRANVLTF
TRBD1 | TRBJ2-1 | . | TRBV3-1/TRBV3-2 | TGTGCCAGCAGCAAAGAAGACCCGTGGGACAGAAACAAAACCAGCTCCTACAATGAGCAGTTCTTC | CASSKEDPWDRNKTSSYNEQFF
TRBD2 | TRBJ2-2 | . | TRBV5-1 | TGCGCCAGCAGCTTGGCCCCTAGTATGCTAGCGGCGAACACCGGGGAGCTGTTTTTT | CASSLAPSMLAANTGELFF
. | TRBJ1-6 | . | TRBV7-9 | TGTGCCAGCAGCGCTAGGGGTGGTGGATCACCCCTCCACTTT | CASSARGGGSPLHF
. | TRBJ1-1 | . | TRBV3-1/TRBV3-2 | TGTGCCAGCAGCCAAGCTACAGGTTTTGGTGGAGCTTTCTTT | CASSQATGFGGAFF
. | TRBJ2-3 | . | TRBV7-8 | TGTGCCAGCAGCTTAAGTCTAGCGCGTAGCGGCACAGATACGCAGTATTTT | CASSLSLARSGTDTQYF
. | TRBJ2-2 | . | TRBV10-2 | TGCGCCAGCATCTCAGGGGGGACCGGGGAGCTGTTTTTT | CASISGGTGELFF
. | TRBJ2-3 | . | TRBV24-1 | TGTGCCACCAGTGCGACAGATACGCAGTATTTT | CATSATDTQYF
. | TRBJ1-6 | hyperexpanded | TRBV5-1 | TGCGCCAGCAGCTTGGAAGCGGGGGCGAATTCACCCCTCCACTTT | CASSLEAGANSPLHF
TRBD1 | TRBJ1-4 | . | TRBV7-3 | TGTGCCAGCAGCCGGACAGGCCAACGGGATGAAAAACTGTTTTTT | CASSRTGQRDEKLFF
. | TRBJ1-3 | few | TRBV7-9 | TGTGCCAGCAGCTTAGGAGCTGGAAACACCATATATTTT | CASSLGAGNTIYF
TRBD2 | TRBJ2-7 | . | TRBV5-4 | TGTGCCAGCAGCGCTCGACTAGCGGGAGGGCCGGTCGAGCAGTACTTC | CASSARLAGGPVEQYF
. | TRBJ2-2 | . | TRBV24-1 | TGTGCCACCAGCTCAAGGTGGGCAGTAAGCGGGGAGCTGTTTTTT | CATSSRWAVSGELFF
. | TRBJ2-7 | . | TRBV6-5 | TGTGCCAGCAGTTACAGGGAGTTCTACGAGCAGTACTTC | CASSYREFYEQYF
. | TRBJ1-1 | . | TRBV12-3/TRBV12-4 | TGTGCCAGCAGTTCCGGAGGGACCACTGAAGCTTTCTTT | CASSSGGTTEAFF
. | TRBJ1-5 | . | TRBV19 | TGTGCCAGTAGAGCACAGGGAGGGCTCAATCAGCCCCAGCATTTT | CASRAQGGLNQPQHF
TRBD1 | TRBJ1-2 | . | TRBV30 | TGTGCCGGGACAGGGGGCTATGTTGGCTACACCTTC | CAGTGGYVGYTF
. | TRBJ2-7 | . | TRBV9 | TGTGCCAGCAGCGTAGGACAGGATCCCCCCTACGAGCAGTACTTC | CASSVGQDPPYEQYF
. | TRBJ2-5 | . | TRBV5-4 | TGTGCCAGCAGCTTGGGACATTTCCAAGAGACCCAGTACTTC | CASSLGHFQETQYF
TRBD2 | TRBJ2-1 | once | TRBV19 | TGTGCCAGTAGATTATCTAGGACTAGCGGGGGGATGTACAATGAGCAGTTCTTC | CASRLSRTSGGMYNEQFF
TRBD2 | TRBJ2-2 | . | TRBV4-1 | TGCGCCAGCAGCCGAGGACTAGCGGGAGGAAAACCCGGGGAGCTGTTTTTT | CASSRGLAGGKPGELFF
. | TRBJ2-6 | . | TRBV5-1 | TGCGCCAGCAGCTTGGTAGCTGGGGCCAACGTCCTGACTTTC | CASSLVAGANVLTF
. | TRBJ2-7 | . | TRBV2 | TGTGCCAGCAGTGAAAGGTCCGGCAGGGTGGGCGAGCAGTACTTC | CASSERSGRVGEQYF
. | TRBJ2-4 | . | TRBV12-3/TRBV12-4 | TGTGCCAGCAGTAGGCTAGTAGGCATTCAGTACTTC | CASSRLVGIQYF
TRBD1 | TRBJ1-3 | . | TRBV4-1 | TGCGCCAGCAGCCAAGATAGGGGACAGCCCTCTGGAAACACCATATATTTT | CASSQDRGQPSGNTIYF
. | TRBJ1-4 | . | TRBV4-2 | TGTGCCAGCAGCCAATTAGAGACAACTTTTAATGAAAAACTGTTTTTT | CASSQLETTFNEKLFF
TRBD1 | TRBJ2-3 | . | TRBV29-1 | TGCAGCGTTGGCGCGCCCGTCCGGGACAGGGTGGCAGATACGCAGTATTTT | CSVGAPVRDRVADTQYF
. | TRBJ1-2 | . | TRBV9 | TGTGCCAGCAGCGGAGGAGGCGTTAACTATGGCTACACCTTC | CASSGGGVNYGYTF
TRBD2 | TRBJ2-5 | . | TRBV3-1/TRBV3-2 | TGTGCCAGCAGCCAAGATCTAGCGGGAGTTGGAAAGACCCAGTACTTC | CASSQDLAGVGKTQYF
. | TRBJ2-7 | . | TRBV11-2 | TGTGCCAGCAGTCCGAGTGTCGCCGAGCAGTACTTC | CASSPSVAEQYF
. | TRBJ1-4 | once | TRBV28 | TGTGCCAGCAGTTTAGGAGGGCCCAACCAGGCTAATGAAAAACTGTTTTTT | CASSLGGPNQANEKLFF
TRBD1 | TRBJ1-3 | once | TRBV5-8 | TGTGCCAGCAGCGTACGACAGGGGAGTTCAGGAAACACCATATATTTT | CASSVRQGSSGNTIYF
TRBD1 | TRBJ1-2 | . | TRBV5-6 | TGTGCCAGCAGCCAAAAACCGGGACAGGGGGCTTATGGCTACACCTTC | CASSQKPGQGAYGYTF
TRBD2 | TRBJ2-7 | . | TRBV11-3 | TGTGCCAGCAGTTCCCGACGGGGGGGCCTAGACGAGCAGTACTTC | CASSSRRGGLDEQYF
. | TRBJ1-5 | . | TRBV27 | TGTGCCAGCAGAGAAACGGACAGCTACTATAGCAATCAGCCCCAGCATTTT | CASRETDSYYSNQPQHF
. | TRBJ2-3 | . | TRBV5-6 | TGTGCCAGCAGCCGAGGGGGGGCTGCAGATACGCAGTATTTT | CASSRGGAADTQYF
. | TRBJ1-3 | . | TRBV30 | TGTGCCTGGGCCACTTCTGGAAACACCATATATTTT | CAWATSGNTIYF
. | TRBJ1-4 | . | TRBV30 | TGTGCCTGGAGTGCTCTACGAAATGAAAAACTGTTTTTT | CAWSALRNEKLFF
. | TRBJ1-4 | . | TRBV19 | TGTGCCAGTAGTATATGGGGAGGGACGGCAACTAATGAAAAACTGTTTTTT | CASSIWGGTATNEKLFF
. | TRBJ2-7 | . | TRBV19 | TGTGCCAGTAGTATAGAGAGAACTAGCTACTCCTACGAGCAGTACTTC | CASSIERTSYSYEQYF
. | TRBJ1-6 | . | TRBV5-5 | TGTGCCAGCAGCAGCGTAGATGGTTCACCCCTCCACTTT | CASSSVDGSPLHF
TRBD1 | TRBJ1-3 | . | TRBV2 | TGTGCCAGCAGTGGCCCTGGACAGGGCGGAAACACCATATATTTT | CASSGPGQGGNTIYF
. | TRBJ2-7 | . | TRBV12-3/TRBV12-4 | TGTGCCAGCAGTTTACAGGGCTACGAGCAGTACTTC | CASSLQGYEQYF
TRBD1 | TRBJ2-2 | . | TRBV19 | TGTGCCAGCCGGGACAGGGTCACCGGGGAGCTGTTTTTT | CASRDRVTGELFF